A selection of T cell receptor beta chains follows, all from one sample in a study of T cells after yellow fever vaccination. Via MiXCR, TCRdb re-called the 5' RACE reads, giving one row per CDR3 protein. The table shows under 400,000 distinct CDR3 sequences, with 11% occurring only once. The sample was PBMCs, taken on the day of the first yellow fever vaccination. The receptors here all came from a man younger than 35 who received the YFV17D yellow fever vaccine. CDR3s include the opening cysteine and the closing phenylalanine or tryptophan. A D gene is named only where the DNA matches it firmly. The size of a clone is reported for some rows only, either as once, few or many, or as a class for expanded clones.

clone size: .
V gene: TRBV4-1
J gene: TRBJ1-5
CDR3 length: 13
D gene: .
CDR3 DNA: TGCGCCAGCAGCCAAGATGTGGCTCAGCCCCAGCATTTT
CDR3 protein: CASSQDVAQPQHF

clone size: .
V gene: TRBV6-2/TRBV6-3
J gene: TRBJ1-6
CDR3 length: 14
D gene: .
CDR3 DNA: TGTGCCAGCAGTTACAGACAGAACCCTTCACCCCTCCACTTT
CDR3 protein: CASSYRQNPSPLHF

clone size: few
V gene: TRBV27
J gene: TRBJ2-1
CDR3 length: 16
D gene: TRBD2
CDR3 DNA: TGTGCCAGCAGTCCCCTTACTAGCGGCTCCTACAATGAGCAGTTCTTC
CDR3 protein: CASSPLTSGSYNEQFF

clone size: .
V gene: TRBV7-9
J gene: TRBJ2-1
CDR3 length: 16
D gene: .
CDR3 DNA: TGTGCCAGCAGCTTAGCGCTCGGGGGAACCTACAATGAGCAGTTCTTC
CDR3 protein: CASSLALGGTYNEQFF

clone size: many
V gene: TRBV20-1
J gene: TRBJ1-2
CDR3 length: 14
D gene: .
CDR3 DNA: TGCAGTGCTAGGACTCTTGCAGGGCGGGACGGCTACACCTTC
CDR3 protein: CSARTLAGRDGYTF

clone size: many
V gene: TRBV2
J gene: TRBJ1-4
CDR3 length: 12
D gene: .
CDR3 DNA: TGTGCCAGCAATAGGGTTAATGAAAAACTGTTTTTT
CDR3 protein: CASNRVNEKLFF

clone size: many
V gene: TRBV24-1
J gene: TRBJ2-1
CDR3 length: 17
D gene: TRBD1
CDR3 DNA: TGTGCCACCACCGAAGGAGGCGACAGGGGGACCCATCCTGAGCAGTTCTTC
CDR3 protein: CATTEGGDRGTHPEQFF

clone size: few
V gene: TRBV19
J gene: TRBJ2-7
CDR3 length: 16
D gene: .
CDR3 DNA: TGTGCCAGTAGACCCCGGAAGCACGCCGTCTCCTACGAGCAGTACTTC
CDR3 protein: CASRPRKHAVSYEQYF

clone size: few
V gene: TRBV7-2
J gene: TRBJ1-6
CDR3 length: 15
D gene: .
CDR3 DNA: TGTGCCAGCAGCTTTAGCGGACCCTATAATTCACCCCTCCACTTT
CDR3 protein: CASSFSGPYNSPLHF

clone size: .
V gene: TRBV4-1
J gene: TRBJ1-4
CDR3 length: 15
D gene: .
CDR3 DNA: TGCGCCAGCAGCCAAGAATGGACGGAGGTGGAAAAACTGTTTTTT
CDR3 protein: CASSQEWTEVEKLFF

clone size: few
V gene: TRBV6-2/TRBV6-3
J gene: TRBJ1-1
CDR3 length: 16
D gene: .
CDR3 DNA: TGTGCCAGCAGATCGGGCGGCAGTGGTGCGAACACTGAAGCTTTCTTT
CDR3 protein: CASRSGGSGANTEAFF

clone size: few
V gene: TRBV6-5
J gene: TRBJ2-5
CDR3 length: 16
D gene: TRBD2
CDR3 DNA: TGTGCCAGCAGTTATTTTAGCGGGGGGGGCCAAGAGACCCAGTACTTC
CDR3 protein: CASSYFSGGGQETQYF

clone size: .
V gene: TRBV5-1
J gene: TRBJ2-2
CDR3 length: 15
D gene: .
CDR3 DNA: TGCGCCAGCAGCTTCGGACTAACGAACACCGGGGAGCTGTTTTTT
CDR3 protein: CASSFGLTNTGELFF

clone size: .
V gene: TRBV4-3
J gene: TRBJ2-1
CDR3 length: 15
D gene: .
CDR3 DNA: TGCGCCAGCAGCCAAGAGGCGGGGATAGTGAATGAGCAGTTCTTC
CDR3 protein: CASSQEAGIVNEQFF

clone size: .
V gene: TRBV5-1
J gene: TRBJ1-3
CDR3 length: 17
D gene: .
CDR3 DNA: TGCGCCAGCAGCTTGGACCCCGGGCATAGCTCTGGAAACACCATATATTTT
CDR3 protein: CASSLDPGHSSGNTIYF

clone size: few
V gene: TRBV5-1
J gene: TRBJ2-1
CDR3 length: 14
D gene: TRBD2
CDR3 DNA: TGCGCCAGCAGCTTGAATAGCGGGGTCAATGAGCAGTTCTTC
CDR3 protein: CASSLNSGVNEQFF

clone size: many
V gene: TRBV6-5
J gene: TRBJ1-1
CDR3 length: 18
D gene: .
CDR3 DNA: TGTGCCAGCAGTTACTCGATAGGTACAGCACTAGAAACGGCTGAAGCTTTCTTT
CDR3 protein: CASSYSIGTALETAEAFF

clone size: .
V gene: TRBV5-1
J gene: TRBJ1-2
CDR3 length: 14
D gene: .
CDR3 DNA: TGCGCCAGCAGCGCCCCGGGACCAGAAAAGGTCCCCACCTTC
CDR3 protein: CASSAPGPEKVPTF

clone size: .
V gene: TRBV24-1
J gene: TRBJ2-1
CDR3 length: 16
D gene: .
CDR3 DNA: TGTGCCACCAGTGACCGCGGGACAGAATCCTACAATGAGCAGTTCTTC
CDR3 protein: CATSDRGTESYNEQFF

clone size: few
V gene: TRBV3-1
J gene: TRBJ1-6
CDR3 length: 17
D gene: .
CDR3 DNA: TGTGCCAGCAGCCAAGTAAGCTTTGGGACGAGCAATTCACCCCTCCACTTT
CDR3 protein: CASSQVSFGTSNSPLHF

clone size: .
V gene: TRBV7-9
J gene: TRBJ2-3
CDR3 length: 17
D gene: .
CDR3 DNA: TGTGCCAGCAGCTCCAGACCAATAAGGATGACGGGGGATACGCAGTATTTT
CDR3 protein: CASSSRPIRMTGDTQYF

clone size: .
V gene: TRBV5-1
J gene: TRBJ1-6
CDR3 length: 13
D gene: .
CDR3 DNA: TGCGCCAGCAGCTTCGAATGGGGCTCACCCCTCCACTTT
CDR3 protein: CASSFEWGSPLHF

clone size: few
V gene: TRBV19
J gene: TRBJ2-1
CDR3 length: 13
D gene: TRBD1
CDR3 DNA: TGTGCCACCTCGGACAGGGGAGTCAATGAGCAGTTCTTC
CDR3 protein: CATSDRGVNEQFF

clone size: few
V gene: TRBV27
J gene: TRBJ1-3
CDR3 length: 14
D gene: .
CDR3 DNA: TGTGCCAGCAGTCCATTGACGGCTGGAAACACCATATATTTT
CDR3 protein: CASSPLTAGNTIYF

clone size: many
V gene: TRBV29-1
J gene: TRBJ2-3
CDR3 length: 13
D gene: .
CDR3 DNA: TGCAGCGTTGCCAGGGCCCCGACGGATACGCAGTATTTT
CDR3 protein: CSVARAPTDTQYF

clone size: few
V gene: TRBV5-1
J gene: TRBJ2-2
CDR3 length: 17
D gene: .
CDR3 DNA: TGCGCCAGCAGCTCGACCGGGCCTCAAGGAGACACCGGGGAGCTGTTTTTT
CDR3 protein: CASSSTGPQGDTGELFF

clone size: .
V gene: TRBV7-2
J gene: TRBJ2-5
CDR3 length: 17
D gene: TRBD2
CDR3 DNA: TGTGCCAGCAGCTTAGGCGGACTAGCGGGGGGACAAGAGACCCAGTACTTC
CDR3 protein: CASSLGGLAGGQETQYF

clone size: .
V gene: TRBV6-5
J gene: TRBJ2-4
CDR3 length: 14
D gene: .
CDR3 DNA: TGTGCCAGCAGTTACTCGCCACAGCAAAACATTCAGTACTTC
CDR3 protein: CASSYSPQQNIQYF

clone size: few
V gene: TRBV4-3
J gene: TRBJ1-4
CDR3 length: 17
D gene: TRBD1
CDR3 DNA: TGCGCCAGCAGCCAAGCGGTAGGGACAGGGGAAGTGGAAAAACTGTTTTTT
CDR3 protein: CASSQAVGTGEVEKLFF

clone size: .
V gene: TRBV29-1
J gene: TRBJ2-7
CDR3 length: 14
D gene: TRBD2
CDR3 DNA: TGCAGCGTTGTGCTGGCGGGGGTCCCCTACGAGCAGTACTTC
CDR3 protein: CSVVLAGVPYEQYF

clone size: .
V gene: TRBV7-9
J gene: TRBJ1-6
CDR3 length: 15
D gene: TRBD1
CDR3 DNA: TGTGCCAGCAGCGTTGGACAGGGGCTTAATTCACCCCTCCACTTT
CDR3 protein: CASSVGQGLNSPLHF

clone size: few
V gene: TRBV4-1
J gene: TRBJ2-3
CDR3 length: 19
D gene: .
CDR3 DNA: TGCGCCAGCAGCCAAGATCCCCCGTTTGCGCCTGGGAAGGCAGATACGCAGTATTTT
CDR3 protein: CASSQDPPFAPGKADTQYF

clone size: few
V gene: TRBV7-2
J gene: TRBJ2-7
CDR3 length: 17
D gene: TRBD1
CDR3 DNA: TGTGCCAGCACCAGAGCCGGGGGACAGGGAGGATTCCACGAGCAGTACTTC
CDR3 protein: CASTRAGGQGGFHEQYF

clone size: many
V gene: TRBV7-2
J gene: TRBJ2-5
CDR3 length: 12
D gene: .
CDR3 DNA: TGTGCCAGCAGCCAGTCGGCCATGGCCCAGTACTTC
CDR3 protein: CASSQSAMAQYF

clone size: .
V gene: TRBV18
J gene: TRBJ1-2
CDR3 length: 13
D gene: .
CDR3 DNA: TGTGCCAGCGCAATCACCATCGCTCTTGGCTACACCTTC
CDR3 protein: CASAITIALGYTF

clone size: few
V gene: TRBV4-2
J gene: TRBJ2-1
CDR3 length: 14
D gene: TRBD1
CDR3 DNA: TGTGCCAGCAGCCATCGGGACAGACACAATGAGCAGTTCTTC
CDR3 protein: CASSHRDRHNEQFF

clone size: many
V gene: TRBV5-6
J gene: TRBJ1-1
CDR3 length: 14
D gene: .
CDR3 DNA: TGTGCCAGCAGCTTGAGGGTCTTGGACACTGAAGCTTTCTTT
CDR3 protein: CASSLRVLDTEAFF

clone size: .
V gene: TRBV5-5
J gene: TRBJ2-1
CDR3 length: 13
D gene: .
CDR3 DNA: TGTGCCAGCAGCCGAGAGGGGTATACTGAGCAGTTCTTC
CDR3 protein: CASSREGYTEQFF

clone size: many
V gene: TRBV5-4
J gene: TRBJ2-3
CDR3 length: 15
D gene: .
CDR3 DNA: TGTGCCAGCAGCTTTCCCGGGATAGCCCCAGATACGCAGTATTTT
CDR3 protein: CASSFPGIAPDTQYF

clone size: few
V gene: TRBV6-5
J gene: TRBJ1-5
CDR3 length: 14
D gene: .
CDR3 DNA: TGTGCCAGCAGTTACGGGCTTAGCAATCAGCCCCAGCATTTT
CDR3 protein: CASSYGLSNQPQHF

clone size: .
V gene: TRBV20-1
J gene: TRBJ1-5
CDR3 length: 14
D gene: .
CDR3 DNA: TGCAGTGCTAGTCGACGCGGGGCCAATCAGCCCCAGCATTTT
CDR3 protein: CSASRRGANQPQHF

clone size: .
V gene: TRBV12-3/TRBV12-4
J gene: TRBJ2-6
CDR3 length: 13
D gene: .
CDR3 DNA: TGTGCCAGCGCACCCTCTGGGGCCAACGTCCTGACTTTC
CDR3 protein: CASAPSGANVLTF